These 31 T cell receptor beta chains came from one sample sequenced in a study of blood T cell repertoires in COVID-19. Only in-frame clones appear in the TCRdb table, and some are missing; sequencing was by immunoSEQ multiplex PCR. The table has fewer than 300,000 clones, 70% to 90% seen once. The sequenced material came from peripheral blood. All receptors derive from a human donor with COVID-19, enrolled during active disease. The donor label of this sample is uncertain.

The chain is built from TRBV6-6 and TRBJ1-3, with D possibly matching TRBD1 (5 bases). V was shortened by 4 bases and J by 4 bases, with 17 bases between the two germline ends. Germline CDR1 MNHNY, CDR2 SVGAGI (reference sequence). The CDR3 contains 16 residues. CDR3 region: CASSSSSDRSGNTIYF. CDR3 DNA: TGTGCCAGCAGTTCCTCATCCGACAGATCGGGAAACACCATATATTTT.

The chain carries TRBV19 and TRBJ1-5; D may be TRBD1 (5 bases). V shed 7 bases and J shed 0 bases, with 10 bases lying between them. CDR1 is LNHDA and CDR2 is SQIVND in the germline V gene (reference sequence). The length of the CDR3 is 14 residues. DNA for the CDR3: TGTGCCAGTAACTGGGGGGTTAGCAATCAGCCCCAGCATTTT. Its protein is CASNWGVSNQPQHF.

The chain joins TRBV19 to TRBJ1-4, with 9 bases fitting TRBD1. V dropped 3 bases and J dropped 2; count of bases not matched to a gene: 10. CDR3 length equals 18 residues. The germline V gene encodes CDR1 LNHDA and CDR2 SQIVND (reference sequence). CDR3 amino acids: CASSISPGQGSTNEKLFF. In nucleotides, the CDR3 is TGTGCCAGTAGTATCTCTCCGGGACAGGGTTCGACTAATGAAAAACTGTTTTTT.

V is TRBV6-6 and J is TRBJ2-7; maybe TRBD2 (6 bases). Deletions cut 11 bases from V and 4 bases from J, with 18 bases between. Germline values: CDR1 MNHNY, CDR2 SVGAGI (reference sequence). This CDR3 is built from 13 residues. The CDR3 spells CALGGAGLYEQYF. The DNA of the CDR3 is TGTGCCCTCGGGGGAGCGGGCCTTTACGAGCAGTACTTC.

This rearrangement joins TRBV5-6 to TRBJ1-5; the match to TRBD1 covers 7 bases. CDR1 and CDR2 from the germline V gene are SGHDT and YYEEEE. J lost 7 bases, V lost 3 bases, and 7 bases had no gene match. CDR3 length equals 14 residues. The CDR3 protein is CASSWKGAYQPQHF. CDR3 bases: TGTGCCAGCAGCTGGAAGGGGGCTTACCAGCCCCAGCATTTT.

CDR3 sequence reads: CASSQGLIDIVRSNQPQHF. As DNA, the CDR3 is TGTGCCAGCAGCCAGGGGCTAATTGATATAGTCAGGAGCAATCAGCCCCAGCATTTT. This chain connects TRBV3-1 (or the pseudogene TRBV3-2) to TRBJ1-5; D might be TRBD1 (5 bases). The CDR3 loop spans 19 amino acids. CDR1 and CDR2 from the germline V gene are LGHDT and YNNKEL (reference sequence). Trimming took off 3 bases at V and 1 base at J, with 22 bases between the two ends.

The V call is TRBV5-5, the J call TRBJ2-7, with 12 bases identical to TRBD1. Trimming at V came to 1 base and at J to 4 bases, leaving 3 bases not matched to a gene. The CDR3 contains 15 residues. Germline CDR1 SGHKS, CDR2 YYEKEE (reference sequence). The CDR3: CASSLWDRGLYEQYF. In DNA form, the CDR3 reads TGTGCCAGCAGCTTGTGGGACAGGGGGCTTTACGAGCAGTACTTC.

V gene TRBV7-2 combines with J gene TRBJ1-2; D gene uncertain. V was clipped by 5 bases and J by 6 bases, with 10 bases between them. Germline-derived CDR1 and CDR2 are SGHTA and FQGNSA. This CDR3 is built from 12 residues. The DNA for the CDR3 is TGTGCCAGCAGCAGCGGGAACCATGGCTACACCTTC. Its protein is CASSSGNHGYTF. The variable domain in full, completed from reference TRBV7-2 and TRBJ1-2, reads GAGVSQSPSNKVTEKGKDVELRCDPISGHTALYWYRQSLGQGLEFLIYFQGNSAPDKSGLPSDRFSAERTGGSVSTLTIQRTQQEDSAVYLCASSSGNHGYTFGSGTRLTVV.

The chain links TRBV7-2 to TRBJ1-6; the D gene is possibly TRBD1 (6 bases). Germline V CDR1 and CDR2: SGHTA, FQGNSA. Trimming stripped 5 bases from V and 8 bases from J, with 10 bases between. This CDR3 has 13 residues. CDR3 in amino acids: CASSPTGYSPLHF. The CDR3 nucleotides are TGTGCCAGCAGCCCCACAGGGTATTCACCCCTCCACTTT.

The genes are TRBV27 and TRBJ2-7; possible D gene TRBD2, 7 bases. The CDR3 is 16 residues long. The ends were cut back, 5 bases at V and 3 bases at J, with 20 bases in the middle. The germline V gene has CDR1 MNHEY and CDR2 SMNVEV (reference sequence). This chain's CDR3 is CASSPRAAGGHYEQYF. DNA for the CDR3: TGTGCCAGCAGTCCCCGAGCGGCCGGGGGGCACTACGAGCAGTACTTC.

The chain uses TRBV30 and TRBJ2-2; perhaps TRBD2 as D (5 bases). V was pared by 3 bases and J by 7 bases, with 15 bases between. The CDR3 loop spans 14 amino acids. Germline loops: CDR1 GTSNPN, CDR2 SVGIG (reference sequence). This CDR3 reads CAWRGIVGVGELFF. For the CDR3, the DNA is TGTGCCTGGAGGGGAATTGTGGGAGTCGGGGAGCTGTTTTTT.

The V and J genes are TRBV19 and TRBJ1-3, with D unresolved. V was trimmed by 2 bases and J by 0 bases, leaving 8 bases between them. From germline, CDR1 is LNHDA and CDR2 SQIVND (reference sequence). This CDR3 comprises 15 residues. The CDR3 region has the DNA TGTGCCAGTAGTATACTCTCGGGCTCTGGAAACACCATATATTTT. Protein: CASSILSGSGNTIYF.

This chain links TRBV9 with TRBJ2-7, with D possibly being TRBD1 (6 bases). This CDR3 contains 14 residues. Germline V gene sequence: CDR1 SGDLS, CDR2 YYNGEE. The V gene lost 4 bases and the J gene lost 3 bases, with 14 bases spanning the gap. The CDR3 region is CASSPGTPIYEQYF. CDR3 bases: TGTGCCAGCAGCCCGGGGACACCAATCTACGAGCAGTACTTC.

V gene TRBV5-4 combines with J gene TRBJ2-7, with 8 bases lining up with TRBD1. V gave up 0 bases and J gave up 3 bases; unmatched junction bases: 11. The CDR3 loop spans 17 amino acids. The germline gives CDR1 SGHNT, CDR2 YYREEE (reference sequence). The CDR3, as DNA: TGTGCCAGCAGCTTGGGTCGAGGACAGGGAAGGAGCTACGAGCAGTACTTC. This translates into CASSLGRGQGRSYEQYF.

This chain uses TRBV9 with TRBJ1-4, with TRBD1 matching over 8 bases. Germline CDR1 and CDR2: SGDLS and YYNGEE. This CDR3 comprises 16 residues. Trimming cost V 3 bases and J 0 bases; bases outside gene matches: 4. The CDR3 sequence: CASSAGTGATNEKLFF. The CDR3 DNA sequence: TGTGCCAGCAGCGCAGGGACAGGCGCAACTAATGAAAAACTGTTTTTT.

Written as DNA, the CDR3 is TGCGCCAGCAGCTTGGATGTGGGCTCGAACACCGGGGAGCTGTTTTTT. It encodes CASSLDVGSNTGELFF. The chain couples TRBV5-1 to TRBJ2-2, with D hard to call. Germline V gene lookup returns CDR1 SGHRS and CDR2 YFSETQ. The CDR3 extends over 16 amino acids. Trimming stripped 0 bases from V and 0 bases from J, with 9 bases between. The complete variable domain, with remaining parts taken from reference TRBV5-1 and TRBJ2-2, reads KAGVTQTPRYLIKTRGQQVTLSCSPISGHRSVSWYQQTPGQGLQFLFEYFSETQRNKGNFPGRFSGRQFSNSRSEMNVSTLELGDSALYLCASSLDVGSNTGELFFGEGSRLTVL.

The chain employs TRBV28 and TRBJ1-1; no reliable D call. The CDR3 is 12 amino acids. The ends were cut back, 4 bases at V and 11 bases at J, with 14 bases in the middle. Germline CDR1 MDHEN, CDR2 SYDVKM. CDR3 sequence (DNA): TGTGCCAGCAGTTCCCCCACCTCCCGGGCTTTCTTT. Translating gives CASSSPTSRAFF.

The chain employs TRBV11-2 and TRBJ1-5; 8 bases agree with TRBD1. This CDR3 contains 14 residues. Germline trimming cut 5 bases from V and 7 bases from J; bases unmatched to any gene: 7. Germline V lookup: CDR1 SGHAT, CDR2 FQNNGV. CDR3 DNA sequence: TGTGCCAGCAGCCCGGACAGGGTGGGACAGCCCCAGCATTTT. It specifies CASSPDRVGQPQHF.

J is TRBJ1-5 and V is TRBV6-5, with 7 nucleotides matching TRBD1. Germline lookup yields CDR1 MNHEY and CDR2 SVGAGI. The CDR3 covers 15 residues. Trimming removed 5 bases from V and 4 bases from J; junction bases left unmatched: 8. As DNA, the CDR3 is TGTGCCAGCAGTCCGGGACAGACTTCTAATCAGCCCCAGCATTTT. This gives the protein CASSPGQTSNQPQHF.

V is TRBV5-1 and J is TRBJ1-4; a weak D match, TRBD1 (6 bases). V lost 4 bases, J lost 0 bases, and 10 bases lay in between. This CDR3 spans 15 amino acids. CDR1 SGHRS and CDR2 YFSETQ come from the germline V gene. For the CDR3, the DNA is TGCGCCAGCAGCCAAGGACAGACAACTAATGAAAAACTGTTTTTT. It is translated as CASSQGQTTNEKLFF. Full variable domain (remainder filled in from reference TRBV5-1 and TRBJ1-4): KAGVTQTPRYLIKTRGQQVTLSCSPISGHRSVSWYQQTPGQGLQFLFEYFSETQRNKGNFPGRFSGRQFSNSRSEMNVSTLELGDSALYLCASSQGQTTNEKLFFGSGTQLSVL.

The V gene is TRBV28, the J gene TRBJ1-6; weak D call: TRBD1 (6 bases). The CDR3 sequence is 16 residues long. Germline loops: CDR1 MDHEN, CDR2 SYDVKM. V dropped 2 bases and J dropped 10 bases, with 18 bases sitting between them. CDR3 amino acids: CASSLPQGAPSSPLHF. CDR3 DNA: TGTGCCAGCAGTTTACCACAGGGAGCCCCTAGCTCACCCCTCCACTTT.

The chain is built from TRBV30 and TRBJ1-4; D is perhaps TRBD1 (5 bases). Germline-derived CDR1 and CDR2 are GTSNPN and SVGIG (reference sequence). Deletions cut 0 bases from V and 7 bases from J, with 15 bases between. The CDR3 runs 15 residues. For the CDR3, the DNA is TGTGCCTGGAGTGTACGACGCAGGGTTCCTGAAAAACTGTTTTTT. As protein: CAWSVRRRVPEKLFF.

This rearrangement joins TRBV18 to TRBJ1-2, with D perhaps matching TRBD1 (6 bases). Germline-derived CDR1 and CDR2 are KGHSH and LQKENI. There are 15 residues in the CDR3. Trimming cost V 2 bases and J 6 bases, with 16 bases left between them. The CDR3 nucleotides read TGTGCCAGCTCACCAGGAGGACAGCTCCAGAATGGCTACACCTTC. This gives the protein CASSPGGQLQNGYTF.

The rearrangement links TRBV6-6 to TRBJ1-4, with TRBD1 identical over 8 bases. Per the germline V gene, CDR1 is MNHNY and CDR2 is SVGAGI (reference sequence). The V gene end was trimmed by 0 bases and the J gene end by 5 bases; junction bases not matched to a gene: 2. The CDR3 has 15 amino acids. CDR3 sequence reads: CASSYSPGGNEKLFF. The CDR3 DNA reads as TGTGCCAGCAGTTACTCCCCAGGGGGCAATGAAAAACTGTTTTTT.

This clone was counted a few times. V usage is TRBV15 and J usage is TRBJ1-6; 7 bases align to TRBD1. CDR3 length equals 18 residues. Germline loops: CDR1 LNHNV, CDR2 YYDKDF (reference sequence). V lost 0 bases to trimming and J lost 2 bases; unmatched junction nucleotides: 7. Written as DNA, the CDR3 is TGTGCCACCAGCAGAGAGTTGGGGGACAGAACCTATAATTCACCCCTCCACTTT. It encodes CATSRELGDRTYNSPLHF.

This rearrangement joins TRBV27 to TRBJ2-3; 7 bases are shared with TRBD1. With 5 bases clipped from V and 7 bases from J, the junction kept 6 bases outside the gene matches. The CDR3 contains 13 residues. The germline V gene has CDR1 MNHEY and CDR2 SMNVEV (reference sequence). The CDR3 bases are TGTGCCAGCAGTGGCACAGGGGCACATACGCAGTATTTT. This translates into CASSGTGAHTQYF.

The chain couples TRBV16 to TRBJ2-7; TRBD1 aligns across 10 bases. After removal of 8 bases from V and 4 bases from J, the junction contained 8 bases not matched to a gene. The CDR3 is 14 residues long. CDR1 and CDR2 from the germline V gene are KGHSY and FQNENV. The CDR3 DNA is TGTGCCAGCGGAGCGCTGGGACAGGGGTACGAGCAGTACTTC. Translation: CASGALGQGYEQYF.

This clone was seen a few times. V and J are TRBV28 and TRBJ1-2; 10 bases match TRBD1. J lost 4 bases, V lost 5 bases, and 7 bases had no gene match. CDR3 length: 15 amino acids. CDR1 is MDHEN, CDR2 SYDVKM, per germline. Written as DNA, the CDR3 is TGTGCCAGCAGTCTGACAGGGGGCGGTGGCTATGGCTACACCTTC. This encodes CASSLTGGGGYGYTF.

CDR3 loop: CASSQETYSGRIRSGANVLTF. In DNA, the CDR3 is TGCGCCAGCAGCCAAGAGACATATAGCGGAAGAATTAGATCTGGGGCCAACGTCCTGACTTTC. The V and J genes are TRBV4-1 and TRBJ2-6; D might be TRBD2 (6 bases). The CDR3 spans 21 residues. The V and J ends lost 0 bases and 1 base respectively, with 22 bases between them. Germline-derived CDR1 and CDR2 are MGHRA and YSYEKL.

Concerning this clone: The same CDR3 also results from other DNA sequences found in this sample. This chain connects TRBV19 to TRBJ1-5; D uncertain. The CDR3 sequence is 13 residues long. Germline V gene data show CDR1 as LNHDA and CDR2 as SQIVND (reference sequence). V was trimmed by 1 base and J by 6 bases, leaving 7 bases between them. CDR3 DNA sequence: TGTGCCAGTAGTATAGGGGCACGTCAGCCCCAGCATTTT. Protein: CASSIGARQPQHF.

The chain employs TRBV5-1 and TRBJ2-1; D might be TRBD1 (5 bases). V was cut by 0 bases and J by 2 bases, with 12 bases left in between. Germline CDR1 reads SGHRS; CDR2 reads YFSETQ. The CDR3 totals 16 residues. The CDR3 sequence: CASSLGQGSAYNEQFF. The CDR3 DNA reads TGCGCCAGCAGCTTGGGGCAGGGTTCGGCCTACAATGAGCAGTTCTTC.